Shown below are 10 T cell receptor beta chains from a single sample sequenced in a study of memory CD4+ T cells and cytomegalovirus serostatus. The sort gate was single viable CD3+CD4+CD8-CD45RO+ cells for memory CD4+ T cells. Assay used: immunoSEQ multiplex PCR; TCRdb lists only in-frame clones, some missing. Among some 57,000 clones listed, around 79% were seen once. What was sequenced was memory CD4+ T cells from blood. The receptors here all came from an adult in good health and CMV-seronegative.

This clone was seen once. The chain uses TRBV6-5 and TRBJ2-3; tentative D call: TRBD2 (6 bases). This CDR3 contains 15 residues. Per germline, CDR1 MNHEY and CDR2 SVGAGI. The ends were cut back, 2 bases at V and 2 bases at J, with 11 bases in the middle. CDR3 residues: CASSYGRGYTDTQYF. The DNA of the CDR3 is TGTGCCAGCAGTTACGGGCGGGGATACACAGATACGCAGTATTTT.

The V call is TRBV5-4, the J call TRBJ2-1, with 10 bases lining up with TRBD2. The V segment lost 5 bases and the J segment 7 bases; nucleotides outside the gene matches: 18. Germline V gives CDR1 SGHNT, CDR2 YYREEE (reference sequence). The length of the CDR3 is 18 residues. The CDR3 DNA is TGTGCCAGCAGACAAGCATTGAGTCCCGGACTAGCGGATAATGAGCAGTTCTTC. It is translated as CASRQALSPGLADNEQFF.

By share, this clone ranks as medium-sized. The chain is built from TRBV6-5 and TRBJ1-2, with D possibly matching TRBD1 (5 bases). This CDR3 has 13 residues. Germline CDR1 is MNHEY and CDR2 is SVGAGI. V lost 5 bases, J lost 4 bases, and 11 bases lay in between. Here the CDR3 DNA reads TGTGCCAGCAGTGACGAGGGGCTCTATGGCTACACCTTC. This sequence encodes CASSDEGLYGYTF.

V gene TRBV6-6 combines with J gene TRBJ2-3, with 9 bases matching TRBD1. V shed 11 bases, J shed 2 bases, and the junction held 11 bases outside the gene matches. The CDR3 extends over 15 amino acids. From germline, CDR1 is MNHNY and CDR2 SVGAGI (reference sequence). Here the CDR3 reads CAVRAGTGPTDTQYF. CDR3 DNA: TGTGCCGTTCGGGCCGGGACAGGGCCCACAGATACGCAGTATTTT.

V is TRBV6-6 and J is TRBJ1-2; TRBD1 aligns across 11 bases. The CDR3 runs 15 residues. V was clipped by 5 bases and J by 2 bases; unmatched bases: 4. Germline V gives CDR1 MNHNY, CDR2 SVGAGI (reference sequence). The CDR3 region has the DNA TGTGCCAGCAGTGGACAGGGGGCGTTCAACTATGGCTACACCTTC. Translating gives CASSGQGAFNYGYTF.

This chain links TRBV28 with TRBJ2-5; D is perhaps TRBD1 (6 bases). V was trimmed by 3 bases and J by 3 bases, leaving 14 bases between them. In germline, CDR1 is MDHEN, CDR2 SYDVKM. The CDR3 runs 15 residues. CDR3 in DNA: TGTGCCAGCAGTTTGTCGGCAGGGGTTAAAGAGACCCAGTACTTC. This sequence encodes CASSLSAGVKETQYF.

CDR3 loop: CASSLGLWDGAFF. The CDR3 DNA follows: TGTGCCAGCAGTTTAGGCCTATGGGATGGAGCTTTCTTT. The chain recombines TRBV28 with TRBJ1-1; D is ambiguous. The length of the CDR3 is 13 residues. V lost 2 bases to trimming and J lost 10 bases, with 14 bases between them. Germline V gene data show CDR1 as MDHEN and CDR2 as SYDVKM.

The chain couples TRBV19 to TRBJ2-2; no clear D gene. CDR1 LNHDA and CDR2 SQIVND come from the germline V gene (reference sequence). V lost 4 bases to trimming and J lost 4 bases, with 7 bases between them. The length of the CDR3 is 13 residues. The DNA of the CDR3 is TGTGCCAGTAGTACACGCTTCACCGGGGAGCTGTTTTTT. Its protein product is CASSTRFTGELFF.

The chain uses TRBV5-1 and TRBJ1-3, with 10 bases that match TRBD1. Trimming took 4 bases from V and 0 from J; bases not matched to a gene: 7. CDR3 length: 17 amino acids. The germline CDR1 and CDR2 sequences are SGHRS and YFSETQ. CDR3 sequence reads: CASSPGGQGSSGNTIYF. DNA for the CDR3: TGCGCCAGCAGCCCGGGGGGACAGGGGAGCTCTGGAAACACCATATATTTT.

CDR3 coding DNA: TGTGCCAGCAGTGATCGACAGGGGGCTGAAGCTTTCTTT. Translating gives CASSDRQGAEAFF. The chain recombines TRBV25-1 with TRBJ1-1; 9 bases align to TRBD1. The CDR3 contains 13 residues. Germline values: CDR1 MGHDK, CDR2 SYGVNS. V lost 3 bases, J lost 6 bases, and 2 bases stayed unmatched.